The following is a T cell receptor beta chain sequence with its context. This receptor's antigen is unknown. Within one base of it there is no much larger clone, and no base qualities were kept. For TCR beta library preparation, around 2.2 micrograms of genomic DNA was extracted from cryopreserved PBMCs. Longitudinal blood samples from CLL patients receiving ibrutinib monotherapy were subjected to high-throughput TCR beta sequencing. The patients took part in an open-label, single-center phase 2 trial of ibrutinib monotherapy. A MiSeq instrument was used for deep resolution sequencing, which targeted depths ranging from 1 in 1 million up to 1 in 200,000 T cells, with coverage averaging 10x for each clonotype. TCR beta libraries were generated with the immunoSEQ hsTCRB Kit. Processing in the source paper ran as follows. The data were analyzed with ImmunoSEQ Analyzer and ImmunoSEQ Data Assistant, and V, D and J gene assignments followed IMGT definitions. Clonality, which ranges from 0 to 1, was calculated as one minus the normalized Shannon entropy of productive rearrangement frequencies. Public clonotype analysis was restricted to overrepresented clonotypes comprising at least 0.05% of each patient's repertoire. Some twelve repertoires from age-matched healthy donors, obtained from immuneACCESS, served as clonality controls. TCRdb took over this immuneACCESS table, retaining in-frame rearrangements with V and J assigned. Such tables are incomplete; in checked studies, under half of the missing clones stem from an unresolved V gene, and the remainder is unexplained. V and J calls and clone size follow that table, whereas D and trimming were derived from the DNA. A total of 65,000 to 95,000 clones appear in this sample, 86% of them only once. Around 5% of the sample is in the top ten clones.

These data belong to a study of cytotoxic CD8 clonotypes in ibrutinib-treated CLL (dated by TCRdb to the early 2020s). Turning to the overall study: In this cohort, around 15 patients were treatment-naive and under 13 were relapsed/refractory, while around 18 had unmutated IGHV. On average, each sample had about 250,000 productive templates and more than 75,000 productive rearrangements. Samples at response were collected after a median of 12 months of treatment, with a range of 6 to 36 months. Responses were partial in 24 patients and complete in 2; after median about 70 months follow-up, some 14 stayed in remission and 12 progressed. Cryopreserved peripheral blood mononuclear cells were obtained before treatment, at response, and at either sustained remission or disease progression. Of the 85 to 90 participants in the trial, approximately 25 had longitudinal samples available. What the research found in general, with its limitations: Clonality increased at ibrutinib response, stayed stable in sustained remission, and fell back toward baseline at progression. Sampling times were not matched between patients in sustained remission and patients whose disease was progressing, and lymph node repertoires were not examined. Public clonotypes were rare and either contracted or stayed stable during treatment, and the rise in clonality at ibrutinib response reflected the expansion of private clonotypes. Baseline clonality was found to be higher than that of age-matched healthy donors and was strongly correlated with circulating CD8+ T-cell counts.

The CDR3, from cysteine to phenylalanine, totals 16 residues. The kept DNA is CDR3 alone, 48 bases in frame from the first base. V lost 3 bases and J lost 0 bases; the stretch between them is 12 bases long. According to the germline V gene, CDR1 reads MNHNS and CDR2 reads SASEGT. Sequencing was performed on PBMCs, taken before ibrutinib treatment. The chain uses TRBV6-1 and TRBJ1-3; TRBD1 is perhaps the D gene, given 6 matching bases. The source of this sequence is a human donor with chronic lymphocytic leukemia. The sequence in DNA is TGTGCCAGCAGTGAGGCCCGGACAGCCTCTGGAAACACCATATATTTT. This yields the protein CASSEARTASGNTIYF.